The 8 T cell receptor beta chains reported below all come from one sample, sequenced in a study of blood T cell repertoires in COVID-19. Only in-frame clones appear in the TCRdb table, and some are missing; sequencing was by immunoSEQ multiplex PCR. The top ten clones hold 9.1% of a sample with about 170,000 clones, approximately 80% of them seen once. Source material: peripheral blood. Receptors originate from a woman of 80 years or more with active or convalescent COVID-19.

CDR3 coding DNA: TGTGCCAGCAGTTTATATTCAGGGGTCAACAATCAGCCCCAGCATTTT. This encodes CASSLYSGVNNQPQHF. The V gene is TRBV27, the J gene TRBJ1-5, with D tentatively TRBD1 (6 bases). The CDR3 runs 16 residues. V was clipped by 1 base and J by 3 bases, with 13 bases between them. Germline V gene sequence: CDR1 MNHEY, CDR2 SMNVEV (reference sequence).

V and J are TRBV7-8 and TRBJ1-5; D not resolved. The CDR3 contains 14 residues. With 1 base removed from V and 3 bases from J, the gap between germline ends came to 7 bases. The germline V gene has CDR1 SGHVS and CDR2 FQNEAQ. Written as DNA, the CDR3 is TGTGCCAGCAGCTTAGTGGCAGTCAATCAGCCCCAGCATTTT. Residues: CASSLVAVNQPQHF.

The chain recombines TRBV5-6 with TRBJ2-2, with 8 bases identical to TRBD1. The J segment lost 5 bases and the V segment lost 3 bases, leaving 9 bases of the junction unmatched. This CDR3 is built from 16 residues. CDR1 SGHDT and CDR2 YYEEEE come from the germline V gene. CDR3 region: CASSYRSGGTTGELFF. CDR3 coding DNA: TGTGCCAGCAGCTATAGATCAGGGGGCACGACCGGGGAGCTGTTTTTT. Combining the CDR3 with reference TRBV5-6 and TRBJ2-2 gives the whole variable domain DAGVTQSPTHLIKTRGQQVTLRCSPKSGHDTVSWYQQALGQGPQFIFQYYEEEERQRGNFPDRFSGHQFPNYSSELNVNALLLGDSALYLCASSYRSGGTTGELFFGEGSRLTVL.

The chain employs TRBV21-1 and TRBJ1-6; TRBD1, as called in the table, went unchecked against the DNA. TRBV21-1 is annotated as a pseudogene. This CDR3 has 15 amino acids. CDR3 loop: CASSKCHRGNSPLHF. The CDR3 DNA reads as TGTGCCAGCAGCAAATGCCACAGGGGGAATTCACCCCTCCACTTT.

This clone has just one count. The chain has TRBV18 and TRBJ2-5; D not resolved. This CDR3 is 12 amino acids long. Trimming removed 1 base from V and 5 bases from J, with 5 bases in between. The germline gives CDR1 KGHSH, CDR2 LQKENI. The DNA of the CDR3 is TGTGCCAGCTCACCACAGAGGGAGACCCAGTACTTC. It specifies CASSPQRETQYF.

This clone appeared a few times. The chain joins TRBV6-1 to TRBJ2-2, with D tentatively TRBD1 (6 bases). The CDR3 has 16 amino acids. V was cut by 1 base and J by 3 bases, with 12 bases left in between. Germline CDR1 MNHNS, CDR2 SASEGT. The CDR3 reads CASSEGAGAYTGELFF. Written as DNA, the CDR3 is TGTGCCAGCAGTGAAGGGGCAGGGGCGTACACCGGGGAGCTGTTTTTT.

The chain is built from TRBV18 and TRBJ1-1, with 7 bases that match TRBD1. Trimming at V came to 3 bases and at J to 1 base, leaving 2 bases not matched to a gene. Germline V gives CDR1 KGHSH, CDR2 LQKENI. CDR3 length: 14 amino acids. The CDR3 DNA is TGTGCCAGCTCACCCAGGGACAGGAACACTGAAGCTTTCTTT. Protein sequence: CASSPRDRNTEAFF. The full variable domain, with the rest looked up from reference TRBV18 and TRBJ1-1, is NAGVMQNPRHLVRRRGQEARLRCSPMKGHSHVYWYRQLPEEGLKFMVYLQKENIIDESGMPKERFSAEFPKEGPSILRIQQVVRGDSAAYFCASSPRDRNTEAFFGQGTRLTVV.

The V gene is TRBV5-4, the J gene TRBJ1-1; weak D call: TRBD1 (6 bases). The CDR3 runs 15 residues. Trimming took 4 bases from V and 2 from J, leaving 15 bases between them. Per germline, CDR1 SGHNT and CDR2 YYREEE (reference sequence). CDR3: CASSHPDSTNTEAFF. The CDR3 region has the DNA TGTGCCAGCAGCCACCCGGACAGTACTAACACTGAAGCTTTCTTT.